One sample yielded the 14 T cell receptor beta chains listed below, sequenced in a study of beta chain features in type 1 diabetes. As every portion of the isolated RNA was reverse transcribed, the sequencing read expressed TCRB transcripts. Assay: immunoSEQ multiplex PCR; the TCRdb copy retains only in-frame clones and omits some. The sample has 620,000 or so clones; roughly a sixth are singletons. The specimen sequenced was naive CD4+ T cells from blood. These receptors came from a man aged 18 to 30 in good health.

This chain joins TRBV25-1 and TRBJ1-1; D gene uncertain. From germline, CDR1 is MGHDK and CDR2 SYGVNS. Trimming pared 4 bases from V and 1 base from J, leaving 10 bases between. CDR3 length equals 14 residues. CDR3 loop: CASSVGWTNTEAFF. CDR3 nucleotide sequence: TGTGCCAGCAGTGTGGGGTGGACGAACACTGAAGCTTTCTTT.

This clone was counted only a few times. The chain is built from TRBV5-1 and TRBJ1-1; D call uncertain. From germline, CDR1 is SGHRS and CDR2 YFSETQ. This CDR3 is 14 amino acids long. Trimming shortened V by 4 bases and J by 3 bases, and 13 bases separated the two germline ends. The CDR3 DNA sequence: TGCGCCAGCAGCCCAGCAGGCGCACACACTGAAGCTTTCTTT. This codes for CASSPAGAHTEAFF.

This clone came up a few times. CDR3 DNA: TGTGCCAGCAGCCGCGACACGCCGTCGGGGGGCAGGAATGAAAAACTGTTTTTT. Its translation is CASSRDTPSGGRNEKLFF. The V call is TRBV7-9, the J call TRBJ1-4; possibly TRBD1 for D (6 bases). CDR3 length equals 18 residues. The V and J ends lost 5 bases and 5 bases respectively, with 24 bases between them. Germline CDR1 SEHNR, CDR2 FQNEAQ (reference sequence).

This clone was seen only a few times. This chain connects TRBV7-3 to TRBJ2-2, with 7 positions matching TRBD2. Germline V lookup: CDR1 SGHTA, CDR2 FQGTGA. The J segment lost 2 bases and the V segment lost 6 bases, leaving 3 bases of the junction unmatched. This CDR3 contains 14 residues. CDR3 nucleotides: TGTGCCAGCAGGCTAGCGGTTAACACCGGGGAGCTGTTTTTT. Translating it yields CASRLAVNTGELFF.

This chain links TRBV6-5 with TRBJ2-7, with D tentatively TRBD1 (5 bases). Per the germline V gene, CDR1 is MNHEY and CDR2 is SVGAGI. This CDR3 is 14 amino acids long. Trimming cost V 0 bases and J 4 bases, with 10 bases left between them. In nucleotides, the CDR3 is TGTGCCAGCAGTTACTCAGGGGTACTATACGAGCAGTACTTC. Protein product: CASSYSGVLYEQYF.

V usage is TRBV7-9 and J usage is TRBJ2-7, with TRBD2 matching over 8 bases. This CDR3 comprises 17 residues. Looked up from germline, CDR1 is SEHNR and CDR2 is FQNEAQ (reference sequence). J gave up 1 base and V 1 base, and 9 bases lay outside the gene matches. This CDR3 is CASSLVLGTSYSYEQYF. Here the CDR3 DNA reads TGTGCCAGCAGCTTAGTATTGGGGACTAGTTATTCCTACGAGCAGTACTTC.

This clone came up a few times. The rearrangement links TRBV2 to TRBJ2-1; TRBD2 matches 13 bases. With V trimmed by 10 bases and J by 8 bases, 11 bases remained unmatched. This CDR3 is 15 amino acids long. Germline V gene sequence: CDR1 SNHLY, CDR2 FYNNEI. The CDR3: CATGTSGARIHEQFF. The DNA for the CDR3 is TGTGCCACCGGGACTAGCGGGGCGAGAATCCATGAGCAGTTCTTC.

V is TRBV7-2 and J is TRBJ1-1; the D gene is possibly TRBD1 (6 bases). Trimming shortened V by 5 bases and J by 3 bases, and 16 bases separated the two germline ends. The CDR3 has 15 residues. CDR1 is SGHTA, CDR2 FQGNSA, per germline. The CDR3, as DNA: TGTGCCAGCAGCCTTAGGGGGGATGGGTACACTGAAGCTTTCTTT. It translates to CASSLRGDGYTEAFF.

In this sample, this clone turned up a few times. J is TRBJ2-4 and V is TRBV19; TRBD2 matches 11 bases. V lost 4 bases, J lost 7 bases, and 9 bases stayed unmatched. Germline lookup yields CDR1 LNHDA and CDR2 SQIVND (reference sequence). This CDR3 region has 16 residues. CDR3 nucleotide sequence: TGTGCCAGTAGTACCATAGCGGGAGGGCCGATGAACATTCAGTACTTC. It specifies CASSTIAGGPMNIQYF.

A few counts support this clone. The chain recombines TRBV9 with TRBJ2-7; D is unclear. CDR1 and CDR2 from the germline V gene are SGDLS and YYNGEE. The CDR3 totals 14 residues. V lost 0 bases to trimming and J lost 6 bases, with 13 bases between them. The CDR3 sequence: CASSVDPRVSEQYF. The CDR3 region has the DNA TGTGCCAGCAGCGTAGACCCCAGAGTAAGCGAGCAGTACTTC.

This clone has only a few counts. CDR3 sequence: CASSFSNYNEQFF. CDR3 in DNA: TGTGCCAGCAGCTTTAGTAATTACAATGAGCAGTTCTTC. This chain joins TRBV7-6 and TRBJ2-1; D remains unclear. Trimming removed 3 bases at V and 4 bases at J, with 7 bases between. CDR1 and CDR2 (germline): SGHVS, FNYEAQ. The CDR3 covers 13 residues.

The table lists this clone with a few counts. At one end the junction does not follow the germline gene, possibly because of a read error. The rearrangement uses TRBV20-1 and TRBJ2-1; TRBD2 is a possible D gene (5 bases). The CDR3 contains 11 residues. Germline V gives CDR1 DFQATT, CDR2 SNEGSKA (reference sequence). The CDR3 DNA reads TGCAGTGCAAGAGGAGGTCATGAGCAGTTCTTC. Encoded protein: CSARGGHEQFF.

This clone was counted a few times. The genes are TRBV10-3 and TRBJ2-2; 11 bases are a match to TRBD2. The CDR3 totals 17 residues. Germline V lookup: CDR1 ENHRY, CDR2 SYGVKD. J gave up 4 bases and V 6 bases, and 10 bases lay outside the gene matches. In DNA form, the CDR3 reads TGTGCCATCAGCCGCGCTGGACTAGCGGGCCCCACCGGGGAGCTGTTTTTT. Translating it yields CAISRAGLAGPTGELFF.

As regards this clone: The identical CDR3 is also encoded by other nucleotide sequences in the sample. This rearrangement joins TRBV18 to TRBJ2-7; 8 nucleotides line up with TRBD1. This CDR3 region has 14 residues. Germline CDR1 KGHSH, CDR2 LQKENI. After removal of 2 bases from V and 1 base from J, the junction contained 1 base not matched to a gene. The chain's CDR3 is CASSPGTGSYEQYF. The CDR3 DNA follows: TGTGCCAGCTCACCAGGGACAGGATCCTACGAGCAGTACTTC.